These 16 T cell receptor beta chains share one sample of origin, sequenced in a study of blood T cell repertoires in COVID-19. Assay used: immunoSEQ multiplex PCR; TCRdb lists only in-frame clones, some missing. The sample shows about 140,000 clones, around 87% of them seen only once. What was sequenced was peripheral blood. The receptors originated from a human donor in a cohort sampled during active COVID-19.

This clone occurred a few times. CDR3 nucleotide sequence: TGTGCCTGGGACAGGGGGAGGAACTCACCCCTCCACTTT. It is translated as CAWDRGRNSPLHF. This chain joins TRBV30 and TRBJ1-6, with 9 nucleotides matching TRBD1. V shed 5 bases and J 10 bases; nucleotides not matched to a gene: 6. The CDR3 is 13 amino acids. CDR1 is GTSNPN, CDR2 SVGIG, per germline (reference sequence).

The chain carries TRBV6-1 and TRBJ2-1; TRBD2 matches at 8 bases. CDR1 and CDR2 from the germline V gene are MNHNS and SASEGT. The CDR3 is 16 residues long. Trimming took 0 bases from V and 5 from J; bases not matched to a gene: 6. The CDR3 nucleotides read TGTGCCAGCAGTGAAGCGGTAGCGGGATCCGACAATGAGCAGTTCTTC. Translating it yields CASSEAVAGSDNEQFF.

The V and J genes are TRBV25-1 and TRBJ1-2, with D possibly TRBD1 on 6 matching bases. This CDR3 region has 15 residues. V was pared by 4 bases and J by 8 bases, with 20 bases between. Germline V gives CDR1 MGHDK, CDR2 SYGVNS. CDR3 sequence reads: CASSAPVGGARGYTF. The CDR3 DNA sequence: TGTGCCAGCAGTGCCCCTGTCGGGGGGGCGCGGGGCTACACCTTC.

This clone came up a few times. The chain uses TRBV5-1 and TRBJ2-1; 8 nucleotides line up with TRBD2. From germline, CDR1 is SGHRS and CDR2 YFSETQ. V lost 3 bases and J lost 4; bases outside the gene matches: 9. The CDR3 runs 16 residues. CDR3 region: CASSSASGSRYNEQFF. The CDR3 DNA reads TGCGCCAGCAGCTCCGCTAGCGGGTCACGATACAATGAGCAGTTCTTC.

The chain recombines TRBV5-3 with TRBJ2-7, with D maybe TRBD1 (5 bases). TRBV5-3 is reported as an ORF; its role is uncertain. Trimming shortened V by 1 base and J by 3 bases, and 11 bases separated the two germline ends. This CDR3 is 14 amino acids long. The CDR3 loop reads CARSLQGSDYEQYF. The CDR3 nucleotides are TGTGCCAGAAGCTTGCAGGGTTCGGACTACGAGCAGTACTTC.

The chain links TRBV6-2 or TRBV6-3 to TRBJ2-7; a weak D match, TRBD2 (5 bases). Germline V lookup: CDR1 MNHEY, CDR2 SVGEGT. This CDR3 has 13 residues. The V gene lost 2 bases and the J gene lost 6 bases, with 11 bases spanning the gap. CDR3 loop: CASSYIGEGEQYF. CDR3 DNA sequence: TGTGCCAGCAGTTACATCGGGGAAGGCGAGCAGTACTTC.

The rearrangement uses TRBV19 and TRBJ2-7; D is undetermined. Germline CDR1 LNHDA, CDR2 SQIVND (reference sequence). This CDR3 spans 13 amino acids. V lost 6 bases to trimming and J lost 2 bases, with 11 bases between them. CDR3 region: CASSSGSPYEQYF. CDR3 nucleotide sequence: TGTGCCAGTAGCTCCGGGTCACCCTACGAGCAGTACTTC.

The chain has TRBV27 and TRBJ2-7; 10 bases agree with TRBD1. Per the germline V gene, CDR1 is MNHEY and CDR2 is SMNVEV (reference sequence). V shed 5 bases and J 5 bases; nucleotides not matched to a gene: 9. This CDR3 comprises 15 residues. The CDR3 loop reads CASSPWTGGMDEQYF. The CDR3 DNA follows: TGTGCCAGCAGTCCCTGGACAGGGGGTATGGACGAGCAGTACTTC.

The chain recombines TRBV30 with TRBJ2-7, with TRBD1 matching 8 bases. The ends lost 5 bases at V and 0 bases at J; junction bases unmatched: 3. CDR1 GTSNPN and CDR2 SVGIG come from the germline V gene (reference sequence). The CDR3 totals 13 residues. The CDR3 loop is CAWRTGISYEQYF. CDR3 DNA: TGTGCCTGGCGGACAGGGATCTCCTACGAGCAGTACTTC. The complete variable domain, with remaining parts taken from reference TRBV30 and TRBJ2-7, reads SQTIHQWPATLVQPVGSPLSLECTVEGTSNPNLYWYRQAAGRGLQLLFYSVGIGQISSEVPQNLSASRPQDRQFILSSKKLLLSDSGFYLCAWRTGISYEQYFGPGTRLTVT.

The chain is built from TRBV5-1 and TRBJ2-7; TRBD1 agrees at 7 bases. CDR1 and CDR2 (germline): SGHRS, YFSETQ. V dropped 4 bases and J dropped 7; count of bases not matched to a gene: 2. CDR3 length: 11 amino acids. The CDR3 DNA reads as TGCGCCAGCAGCCTACAGGGGGAGCAGTACTTC. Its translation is CASSLQGEQYF. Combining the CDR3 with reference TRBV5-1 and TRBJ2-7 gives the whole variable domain KAGVTQTPRYLIKTRGQQVTLSCSPISGHRSVSWYQQTPGQGLQFLFEYFSETQRNKGNFPGRFSGRQFSNSRSEMNVSTLELGDSALYLCASSLQGEQYFGPGTRLTVT.

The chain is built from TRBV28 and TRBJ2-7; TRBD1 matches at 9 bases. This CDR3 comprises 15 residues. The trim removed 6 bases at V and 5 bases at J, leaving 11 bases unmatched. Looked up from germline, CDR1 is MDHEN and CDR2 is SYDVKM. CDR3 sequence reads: CASRGKGQGWHEQYF. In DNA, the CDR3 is TGTGCCAGCAGGGGGAAAGGACAGGGGTGGCACGAGCAGTACTTC. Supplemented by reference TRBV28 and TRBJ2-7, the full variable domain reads DVKVTQSSRYLVKRTGEKVFLECVQDMDHENMFWYRQDPGLGLRLIYFSYDVKMKEKGDIPEGYSVSREKKERFSLILESASTNQTSMYLCASRGKGQGWHEQYFGPGTRLTVT.

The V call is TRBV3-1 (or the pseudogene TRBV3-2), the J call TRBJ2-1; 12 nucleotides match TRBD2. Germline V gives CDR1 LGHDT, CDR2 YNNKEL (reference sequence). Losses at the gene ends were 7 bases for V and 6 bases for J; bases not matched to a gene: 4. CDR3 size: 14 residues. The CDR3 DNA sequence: TGTGCCAGCACGGGGACTAGCGGGTCCAATGAGCAGTTCTTC. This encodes CASTGTSGSNEQFF.

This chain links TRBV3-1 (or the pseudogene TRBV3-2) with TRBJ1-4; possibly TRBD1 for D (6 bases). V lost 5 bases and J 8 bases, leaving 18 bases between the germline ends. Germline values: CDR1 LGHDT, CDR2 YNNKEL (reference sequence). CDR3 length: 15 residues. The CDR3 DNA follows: TGTGCCAGCAGCGGACGGGGGGCCACCCGCGAAAAACTGTTTTTT. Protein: CASSGRGATREKLFF.

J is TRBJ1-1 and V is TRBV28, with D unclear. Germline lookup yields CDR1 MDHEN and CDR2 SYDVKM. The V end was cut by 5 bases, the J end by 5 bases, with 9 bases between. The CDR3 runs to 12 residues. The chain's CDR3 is CASSRQATEAFF. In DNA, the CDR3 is TGTGCCAGCAGTCGGCAGGCAACTGAAGCTTTCTTT.

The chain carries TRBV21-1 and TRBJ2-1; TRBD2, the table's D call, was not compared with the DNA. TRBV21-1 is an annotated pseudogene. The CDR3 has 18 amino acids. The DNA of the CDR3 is TGTGCCAGCAGCAGTAATGGGGCCGGGACTAGCGGGAGGACTGAGCAGTTCTTC. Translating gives CASSSNGAGTSGRTEQFF.

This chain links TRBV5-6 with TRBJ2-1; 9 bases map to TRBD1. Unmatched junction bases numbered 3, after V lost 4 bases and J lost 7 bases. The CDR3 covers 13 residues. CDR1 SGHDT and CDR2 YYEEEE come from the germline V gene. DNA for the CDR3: TGTGCCAGCAGCCTCGGGACAGGGAATGAGCAGTTCTTC. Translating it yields CASSLGTGNEQFF.